This entry lists 18 T cell receptor beta chains sequenced from one sample in a study of T cell repertoires in cytomegalovirus infection. Each CDR3 protein is one row after TCRdb ran MiXCR on the reads. Among about 500,000 distinct CDR3 sequences listed, roughly a third were seen once. These receptors have no known antigen. The sequenced sample was cultured PBMCs, obtained from culture after CMV antigen stimulation. These receptors originate from a human donor in good health (CMV status not recorded). Some clones in this sample may be carry-over from other donors' samples.

The chain recombines TRBV6-1 with TRBJ1-2; a weak D match, TRBD1 (6 bases). Trimming shortened V by 1 base and J by 8 bases, and 14 bases separated the two germline ends. The CDR3 sequence is 14 residues long. Germline V gene sequence: CDR1 MNHNS, CDR2 SASEGT. CDR3 nucleotides: TGTGCCAGCAGTGAAGGACAAGGGACAAGGGGCTACACCTTC. This translates into CASSEGQGTRGYTF.

The rearrangement links TRBV9 to TRBJ2-2, with 12 bases matching TRBD2. This CDR3 has 19 amino acids. Germline V gene data show CDR1 as SGDLS and CDR2 as YYNGEE. V lost 0 bases, J lost 2 bases, and 8 bases stayed unmatched. The CDR3 region is CASSVVSLAGGPNTGELFF. The CDR3 DNA reads TGTGCCAGCAGCGTAGTGTCGCTAGCGGGAGGGCCTAACACCGGGGAGCTGTTTTTT.

This chain joins TRBV7-9 and TRBJ2-2; 7 nucleotides agree with TRBD2. With 2 bases clipped from V and 3 bases from J, the junction kept 3 bases outside the gene matches. The CDR3 totals 15 residues. The V gene's germline CDR1 is SEHNR and CDR2 FQNEAQ (reference sequence). The CDR3 sequence: CASSLSGIDTGELFF. CDR3 sequence (DNA): TGTGCCAGCAGCTTAAGCGGGATTGACACCGGGGAGCTGTTTTTT.

This clonotype was detected only a few times. V usage is TRBV4-1 and J usage is TRBJ2-1; weak D call: TRBD1 (5 bases). Germline-derived CDR1 and CDR2 are MGHRA and YSYEKL. This CDR3 is 17 amino acids long. V lost 4 bases to trimming and J lost 0 bases, with 16 bases between them. The CDR3 sequence: CASSPRTIQGSYNEQFF. The DNA for the CDR3 is TGCGCCAGCAGCCCACGGACAATTCAGGGCTCCTACAATGAGCAGTTCTTC.

The rearrangement links TRBV7-2 to TRBJ2-1; 7 bases map to TRBD2. The ends lost 3 bases at V and 1 base at J; junction bases unmatched: 3. From germline, CDR1 is SGHTA and CDR2 FQGNSA. The CDR3 runs to 15 residues. The CDR3 nucleotides are TGTGCCAGCAGCTTTGGCGGGAGATCCTACAATGAGCAGTTCTTC. Translating it yields CASSFGGRSYNEQFF.

The sample holds many counts of this clonotype. In DNA form, the CDR3 reads TGTGCCAGCAGCGGGACAGCTTATAGCAATCAGCCCCAGCATTTT. Its translation: CASSGTAYSNQPQHF. V and J are TRBV7-2 and TRBJ1-5, with 7 bases lining up with TRBD1. The CDR3 is made up of 15 amino acids. The germline V gene encodes CDR1 SGHTA and CDR2 FQGNSA. J was trimmed by 0 bases and V by 5 bases; bases with no gene match: 4.

The J gene is TRBJ2-5, the V gene TRBV7-6; D might be TRBD1 (6 bases). The length of the CDR3 is 14 residues. V was pared by 4 bases and J by 0 bases, with 9 bases between. Germline CDR1 reads SGHVS; CDR2 reads FNYEAQ. The CDR3: CASSSYRDQETQYF. The DNA for the CDR3 is TGTGCCAGCAGCTCATACAGGGACCAAGAGACCCAGTACTTC.

This clonotype showed up many times. The chain uses TRBV7-8 and TRBJ2-2; TRBD2 matches at 8 bases. The trim removed 2 bases at V and 5 bases at J, leaving 10 bases unmatched. Germline lookup yields CDR1 SGHVS and CDR2 FQNEAQ. The CDR3 is 17 residues long. The CDR3 coding sequence is TGTGCCAGCAGCTTACGCACTAGCGGAGGGGGGACCGGGGAGCTGTTTTTT. The encoded protein is CASSLRTSGGGTGELFF.

This clonotype was seen only a few times. The J gene is TRBJ2-5, the V gene TRBV12-3 or TRBV12-4; 7 bases fit TRBD2. The junction had 9 bases not matched to a gene; V was cut back by 7 bases and J by 4 bases. CDR3 size: 14 residues. Written as DNA, the CDR3 is TGTGCCAGCAACCCTGGGGGGGAGAGAGAGACCCAGTACTTC. Residues: CASNPGGERETQYF.

This clonotype appeared many times. The chain links TRBV27 to TRBJ1-5; D gene unclear. Germline V gene sequence: CDR1 MNHEY, CDR2 SMNVEV (reference sequence). The CDR3 length is 14 residues. V shed 6 bases and J shed 9 bases, with 18 bases lying between them. The CDR3 coding sequence is TGTGCCAGCAGGGGCCAGAACATTCCAGGGCCCCAGCATTTT. It codes for CASRGQNIPGPQHF.

This chain links TRBV7-9 with TRBJ2-1; D unclear. Trimming shortened V by 5 bases and J by 0 bases, and 17 bases separated the two germline ends. Germline V gives CDR1 SEHNR, CDR2 FQNEAQ (reference sequence). The CDR3 sequence is 17 residues long. CDR3 in DNA: TGTGCCAGCAGCCCACCCTGGACGGTCGGCTCCTACAATGAGCAGTTCTTC. Amino acid sequence: CASSPPWTVGSYNEQFF.

The gene calls are TRBV25-1 and TRBJ2-1; D is perhaps TRBD1 (5 bases). The CDR3 length is 16 residues. The V end was cut by 5 bases, the J end by 0 bases, with 14 bases between. The V gene's germline CDR1 is MGHDK and CDR2 SYGVNS. CDR3 region: CASSPWGRSSYNEQFF. The CDR3 DNA follows: TGTGCCAGCAGTCCCTGGGGCCGGAGCTCCTACAATGAGCAGTTCTTC.

J is TRBJ2-5 and V is TRBV19; 7 bases fit TRBD1. This CDR3 is built from 14 residues. V trimming: 3 bases; J trimming: 5 bases; junction bases outside the gene matches: 6. CDR1 and CDR2 from the germline V gene are LNHDA and SQIVND (reference sequence). For the CDR3, the DNA is TGTGCCAGTAGTATCCCGGGACAGAAGGAGACCCAGTACTTC. It translates to CASSIPGQKETQYF.

This clonotype has only a few counts. V is TRBV19 and J is TRBJ1-2; perhaps TRBD1 as D (5 bases). This CDR3 has 12 amino acids. From germline, CDR1 is LNHDA and CDR2 SQIVND (reference sequence). V lost 6 bases to trimming and J lost 8 bases, with 13 bases between them. Here the CDR3 reads CASSAPREGYTF. CDR3 sequence (DNA): TGTGCCAGTAGCGCCCCCAGGGAGGGCTACACCTTC.

V gene TRBV7-6 combines with J gene TRBJ1-1; a weak D match, TRBD1 (5 bases). From germline, CDR1 is SGHVS and CDR2 FNYEAQ. The V end was cut by 5 bases, the J end by 5 bases, with 18 bases between. The CDR3 is 15 residues long. CDR3 sequence reads: CASSPSLGVGTEAFF. CDR3 sequence (DNA): TGTGCCAGCAGCCCATCGCTAGGGGTAGGAACTGAAGCTTTCTTT.

This clonotype was recorded a few times. The gene calls are TRBV7-9 and TRBJ2-7; D uncertain. The V end lost 5 bases, the J end lost 4 bases, and 9 bases lay between the germline ends. The CDR3 covers 12 residues. Germline V gene data show CDR1 as SEHNR and CDR2 as FQNEAQ (reference sequence). The CDR3 spells CASSERIYEQYF. Here the CDR3 DNA reads TGTGCCAGCAGCGAGCGAATATACGAGCAGTACTTC.

This clonotype was counted only a few times. The chain joins TRBV4-1 to TRBJ2-1; 14 positions agree with TRBD2. The ends lost 1 base at V and 9 bases at J; junction bases unmatched: 2. The germline V gene has CDR1 MGHRA and CDR2 YSYEKL. This CDR3 region has 15 residues. The CDR3 sequence: CASSQGLAGGGEQFF. CDR3 nucleotide sequence: TGCGCCAGCAGCCAAGGACTAGCGGGAGGGGGTGAGCAGTTCTTC.

CDR3 DNA sequence: TGTGCCAGCAGCTTAGAGTTAGCGGGAGGGGCAGATACGCAGTATTTT. It codes for CASSLELAGGADTQYF. V usage is TRBV7-2 and J usage is TRBJ2-3; 11 bases match TRBD2. The CDR3 is made up of 16 amino acids. V gave up 1 base and J gave up 4 bases; unmatched junction bases: 4. The germline V gene has CDR1 SGHTA and CDR2 FQGNSA.